The text below deals with one TCR beta chain. The CDR3 is 16 amino acids. CDR1 is SGHTA, CDR2 FQGNSA, per germline. The ends lost 4 bases at V and 5 bases at J; junction bases unmatched: 10. This sample is drawn from a study of T cell changes during pregnancy in multiple sclerosis. The assay was immunoSEQ multiplex PCR, and TCRdb's table has in-frame clones only and misses some. The sample holds almost 50,000 clones; almost 95% are singletons and the top ten take 0.37%. The V call is TRBV7-2, the J call TRBJ2-5; 10 positions agree with TRBD2. The sequence was collected from a female donor in good health, enrolled as a control in a pregnancy study. This sample comprised CD4+ T cells from peripheral blood mononuclear cells, obtained in the second trimester of pregnancy. In nucleotides, the CDR3 is TGTGCCAGCAGCTGGGAAAAGCGGGGGGGCCGGGAGACCCAGTACTTC. Translation gives CASSWEKRGGRETQYF.